Listed below are T cell receptor beta chains from one sample, sequenced in a study of identical twins. Using its own MiXCR run on the 5' RACE reads, TCRdb lists one record per CDR3 protein. The sample has about 720,000 distinct CDR3 sequences, over 8.5% seen once. These data also formed part of another study, on yellow fever vaccine responses in identical twins.

Sequences were obtained from PBMCs. These TCRs come from a woman aged 18 to 35 in good health. CDR3s include the opening cysteine and the closing phenylalanine or tryptophan. Fields, in order: V gene, D gene, clone size, J gene, CDR3 DNA, CDR3 protein. A D gene is named only where the DNA matches it firmly. The size field is filled for only some rows; it gives once, few, many or a size class.

TRBV20-1	TRBD2	NA	TRBJ2-5	TGCAGTGCCCCCCAGACTAGCGGGAGGGCCGGAGAGACCCAGTACTTC	CSAPQTSGRAGETQYF
TRBV18	TRBD2	few	TRBJ2-3	TGTGCCAGCTCACCTTTTTCGACGGGGGGGCCTACAGATACGCAGTATTTT	CASSPFSTGGPTDTQYF
TRBV12-3/TRBV12-4	NA	few	TRBJ2-3	TGTGCCTGCAGTTTACTCTCGGGTTTAGCAGACGGCACAGATACGCAGTATTTT	CACSLLSGLADGTDTQYF
TRBV6-1	TRBD1	few	TRBJ2-1	TGTGCCAGCAGTCATAACAGGGGGGTTATTGATGAGCAGTTCTTC	CASSHNRGVIDEQFF
TRBV27	NA	many	TRBJ2-7	TGTGCCAGCAGTTTAACCCAGGGTCGCGAGCAGTACTTC	CASSLTQGREQYF
TRBV4-1	NA	many	TRBJ2-6	TGCGCCAGCAGCAACCAGGGTGGAGGGGCCAACGTCCTGACTTTC	CASSNQGGGANVLTF
TRBV21-1	NA	NA	TRBJ2-1	TGTGCCAGCAGCGGGGTGGGGCAGGACAGGGAATACAATGAGCAGTTCTTC	CASSGVGQDREYNEQFF
TRBV20-1	NA	NA	TRBJ2-7	TGCAGTGCTTCGTACGGACAGCTGCAGTACTTC	CSASYGQLQYF
TRBV7-9	NA	few	TRBJ2-3	TGTGCCAGCAGCTTAAATTTACAGGGTGGTGTGGCAGATACGCAGTATTTT	CASSLNLQGGVADTQYF
TRBV20-1	NA	NA	TRBJ1-6	TGCAGCGCAGCTAAACAGGGTTTTATTTCACCCCTCCACTTT	CSAAKQGFISPLHF
TRBV28	TRBD2	NA	TRBJ2-1	TGTGCCAGCAGTTCTCAGGGACTAGCGGGAGGGCCACCTAATGAGCAGTTCTTC	CASSSQGLAGGPPNEQFF
TRBV2	NA	NA	TRBJ2-5	TGTGCCAGCAGTGCAGGGGTCCAAGAGACCCAGTACTTC	CASSAGVQETQYF
TRBV3-1	NA	many	TRBJ2-6	TGTGCCAGCAGCCTAAACCGAGGGGCCAACGTCCTGACTTTC	CASSLNRGANVLTF
TRBV5-6	NA	NA	TRBJ2-1	TGTGCCAGCAGCTTGTCTGGCAGTAACACATTTTTCGATGAGCAGTTCTTC	CASSLSGSNTFFDEQFF
TRBV2	TRBD1	many	TRBJ1-3	TGTGCCAGCACCATAGGACAGGGAGCGGACACCATATATTTT	CASTIGQGADTIYF